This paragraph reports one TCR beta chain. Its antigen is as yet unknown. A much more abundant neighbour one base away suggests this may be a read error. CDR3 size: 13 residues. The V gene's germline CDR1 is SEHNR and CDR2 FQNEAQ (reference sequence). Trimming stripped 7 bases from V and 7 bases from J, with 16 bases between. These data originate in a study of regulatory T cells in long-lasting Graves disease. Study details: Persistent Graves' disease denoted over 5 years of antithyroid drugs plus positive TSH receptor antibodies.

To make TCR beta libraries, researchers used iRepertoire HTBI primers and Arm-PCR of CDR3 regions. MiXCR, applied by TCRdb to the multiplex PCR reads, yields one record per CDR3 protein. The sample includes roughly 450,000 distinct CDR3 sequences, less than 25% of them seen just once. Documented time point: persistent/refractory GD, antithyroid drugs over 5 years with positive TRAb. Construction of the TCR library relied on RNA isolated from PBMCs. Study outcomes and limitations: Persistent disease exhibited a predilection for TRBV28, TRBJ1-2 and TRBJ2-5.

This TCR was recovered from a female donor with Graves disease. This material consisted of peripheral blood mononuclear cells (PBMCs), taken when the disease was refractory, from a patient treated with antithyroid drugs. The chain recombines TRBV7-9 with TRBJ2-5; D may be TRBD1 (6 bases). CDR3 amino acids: CASKTPGEGTQYF. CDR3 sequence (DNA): TGTGCCAGCAAGACCCCAGGGGAAGGGACCCAGTACTTC.